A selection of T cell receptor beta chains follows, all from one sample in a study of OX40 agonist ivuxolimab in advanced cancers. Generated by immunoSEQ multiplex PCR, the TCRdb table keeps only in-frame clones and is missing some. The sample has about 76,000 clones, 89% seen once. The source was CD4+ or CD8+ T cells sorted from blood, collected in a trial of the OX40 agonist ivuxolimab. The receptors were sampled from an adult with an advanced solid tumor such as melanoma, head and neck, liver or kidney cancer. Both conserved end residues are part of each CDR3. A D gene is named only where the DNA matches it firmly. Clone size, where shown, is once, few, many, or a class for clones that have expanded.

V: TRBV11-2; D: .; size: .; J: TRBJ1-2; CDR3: CASSLGLGESYGYTF; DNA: TGTGCCAGCAGCTTAGGCCTCGGGGAAAGCTATGGCTACACCTTC
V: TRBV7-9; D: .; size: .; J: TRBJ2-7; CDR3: CASSLALGVQYF; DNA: TGTGCCAGCAGCTTAGCGCTAGGTGTGCAGTACTTC
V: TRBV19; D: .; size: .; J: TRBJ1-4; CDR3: CASSIDPGTREKLFF; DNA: TGTGCCAGTAGTATAGACCCCGGGACACGAGAAAAACTGTTTTTT
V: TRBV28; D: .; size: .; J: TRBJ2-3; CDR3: CASKGTLGEESTDTQYF; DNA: TGTGCCAGCAAAGGAACCCTGGGCGAGGAAAGCACAGATACGCAGTATTTT
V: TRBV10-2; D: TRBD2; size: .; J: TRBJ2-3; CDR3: CASRGLAGGRSTDTQYF; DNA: TGCGCCAGCCGGGGACTAGCGGGGGGGCGGAGCACAGATACGCAGTATTTT
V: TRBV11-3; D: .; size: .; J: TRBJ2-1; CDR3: CASSSTGSNEQFF; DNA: TGTGCCAGCAGCTCGACAGGTAGCAATGAGCAGTTCTTC
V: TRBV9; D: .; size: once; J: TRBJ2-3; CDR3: CASSVAGRTDTQYF; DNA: TGTGCCAGCAGCGTCGCGGGGCGGACAGATACGCAGTATTTT
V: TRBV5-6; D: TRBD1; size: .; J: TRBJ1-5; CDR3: CASSSGTGLNQPQHF; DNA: TGTGCCAGCAGCTCCGGGACAGGGTTAAATCAGCCCCAGCATTTT
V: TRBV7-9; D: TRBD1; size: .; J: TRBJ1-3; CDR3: CASSSTTGTGIGNTIYF; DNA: TGTGCCAGCAGCTCAACAACCGGGACAGGCATAGGAAACACCATATATTTT
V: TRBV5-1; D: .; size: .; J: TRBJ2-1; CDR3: CASTHEVGTGYNEQFF; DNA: TGCGCCAGCACTCATGAGGTGGGGACGGGCTACAATGAGCAGTTCTTC
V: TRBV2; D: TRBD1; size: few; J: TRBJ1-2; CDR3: CASNDHQTGVYGYTF; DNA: TGTGCCAGCAATGATCATCAGACAGGGGTCTATGGCTACACCTTC
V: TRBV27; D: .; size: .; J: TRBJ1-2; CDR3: CASSLGWNYGYTF; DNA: TGTGCCAGCAGTCTAGGATGGAACTATGGCTACACCTTC
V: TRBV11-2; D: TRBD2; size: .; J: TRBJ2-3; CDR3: CASRRLAGGPTDTQYF; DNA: TGTGCCAGCAGAAGACTAGCGGGAGGGCCCACAGATACGCAGTATTTT
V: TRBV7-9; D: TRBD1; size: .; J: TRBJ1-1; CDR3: CASSSRTGPVETEAFF; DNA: TGTGCCAGCAGCTCCCGGACAGGGCCGGTGGAAACTGAAGCTTTCTTT
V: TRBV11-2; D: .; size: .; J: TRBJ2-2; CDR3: CASSLWDTGELFF; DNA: TGTGCCAGCAGCTTATGGGACACCGGGGAGCTGTTTTTT
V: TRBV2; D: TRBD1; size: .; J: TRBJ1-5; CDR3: CASSDTGQSNQPQHF; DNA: TGTGCCAGCAGTGATACGGGACAGTCAAATCAGCCCCAGCATTTT
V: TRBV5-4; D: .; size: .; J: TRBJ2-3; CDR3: CASSSGSWGTDTQYF; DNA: TGTGCCAGCAGCTCAGGGTCGTGGGGCACAGATACGCAGTATTTT
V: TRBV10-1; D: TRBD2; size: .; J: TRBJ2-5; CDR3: CASSAGLGGTQYF; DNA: TGCGCCAGCAGTGCGGGACTAGGCGGGACCCAGTACTTC
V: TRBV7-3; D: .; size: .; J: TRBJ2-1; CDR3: CASSLGKGEQFF; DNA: TGTGCCAGCAGCCTAGGGAAAGGTGAGCAGTTCTTC
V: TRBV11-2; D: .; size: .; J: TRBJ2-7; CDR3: CASSSLRYGYEQYF; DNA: TGTGCCAGCAGTTCCCTGAGGTACGGCTACGAGCAGTACTTC
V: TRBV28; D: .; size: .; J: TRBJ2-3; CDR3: CASTASVWGSTDTQYF; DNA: TGTGCCAGCACCGCCTCCGTTTGGGGCAGCACAGATACGCAGTATTTT
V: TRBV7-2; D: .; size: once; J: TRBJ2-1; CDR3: CASSSRRGSYNEQFF; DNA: TGTGCCAGCAGCTCCCGCCGCGGTAGCTACAATGAGCAGTTCTTC
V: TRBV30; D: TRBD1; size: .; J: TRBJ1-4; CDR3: CAWRKGAYEKLFF; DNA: TGTGCCTGGAGAAAGGGGGCGTATGAAAAACTGTTTTTT
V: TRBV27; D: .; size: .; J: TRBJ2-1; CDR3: CASKGSPYNEQFF; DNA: TGTGCCAGCAAGGGGTCACCCTACAATGAGCAGTTCTTC
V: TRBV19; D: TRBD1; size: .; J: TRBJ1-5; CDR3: CASKPGTGFNQPQHF; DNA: TGTGCCAGTAAGCCAGGGACAGGGTTTAATCAGCCCCAGCATTTT
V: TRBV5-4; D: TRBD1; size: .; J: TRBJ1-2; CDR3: CASSGSRTGEYGYTF; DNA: TGTGCCAGCAGCGGGAGTCGGACAGGGGAGTATGGCTACACCTTC
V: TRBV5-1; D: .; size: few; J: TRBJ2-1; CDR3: CASSYGLYSYNEQFF; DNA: TGCGCCAGCAGCTACGGACTATACTCCTACAATGAGCAGTTCTTC
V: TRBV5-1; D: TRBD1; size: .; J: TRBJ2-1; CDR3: CASSPDRARLSEQFF; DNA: TGCGCCAGCAGCCCGGACAGGGCTAGACTTAGTGAGCAGTTCTTC
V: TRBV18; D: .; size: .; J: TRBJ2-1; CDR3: CATSNSRIISGRGGPRQNEQFF; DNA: TGTGCCACCTCCAACTCCCGGATTATCAGCGGACGAGGAGGTCCTCGGCAGAATGAGCAGTTCTTC
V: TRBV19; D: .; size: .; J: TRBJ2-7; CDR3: CASSVRVGSYEQYF; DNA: TGTGCCAGTAGTGTGAGGGTCGGTTCCTACGAGCAGTACTTC
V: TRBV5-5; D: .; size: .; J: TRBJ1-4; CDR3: CASSSQVGGGLNEKLFF; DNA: TGTGCCAGCAGCTCCCAAGTGGGAGGCGGCCTTAATGAAAAACTGTTTTTT
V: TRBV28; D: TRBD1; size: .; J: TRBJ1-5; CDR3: CASSFDPGQTYSNQPQHF; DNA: TGTGCCAGCAGTTTCGATCCGGGACAGACTTATAGCAATCAGCCCCAGCATTTT
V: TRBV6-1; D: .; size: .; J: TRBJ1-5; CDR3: CASNAENSNQPQHF; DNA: TGTGCCAGCAATGCAGAAAATAGCAATCAGCCCCAGCATTTT
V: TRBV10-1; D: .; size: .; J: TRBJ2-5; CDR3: CASSESTQGETQYF; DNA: TGCGCCAGCAGTGAGTCTACACAGGGAGAGACCCAGTACTTC
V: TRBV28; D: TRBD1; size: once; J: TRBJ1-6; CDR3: CASSEGQANNSPLHF; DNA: TGTGCCAGCAGCGAAGGACAGGCTAATAATTCACCCCTCCACTTT
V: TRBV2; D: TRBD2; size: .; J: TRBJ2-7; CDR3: CATSRASGSSYEQYF; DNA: TGTGCCACCTCCCGGGCTAGCGGAAGCTCCTACGAGCAGTACTTC
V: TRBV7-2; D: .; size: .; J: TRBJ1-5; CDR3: CASSLLGSNQPQHF; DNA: TGTGCCAGCAGCTTATTGGGGTCCAATCAGCCCCAGCATTTT
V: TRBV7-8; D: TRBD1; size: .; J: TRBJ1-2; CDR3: CASSSGGDRANGYTF; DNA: TGTGCCAGCAGCTCGGGGGGGGACAGGGCCAATGGCTACACCTTC
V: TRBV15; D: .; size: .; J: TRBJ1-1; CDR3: CATSVGRRGGTEAFF; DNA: TGTGCCACCAGCGTAGGCCGTCGGGGGGGCACTGAAGCTTTCTTT
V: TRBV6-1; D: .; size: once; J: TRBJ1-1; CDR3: CASSVRHTPNTEAFF; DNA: TGTGCCAGCAGTGTAAGACATACACCGAACACTGAAGCTTTCTTT
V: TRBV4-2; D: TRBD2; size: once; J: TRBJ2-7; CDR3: CASSQGTLAGGNEQYF; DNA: TGTGCCAGCAGCCAAGGAACACTAGCGGGAGGTAACGAGCAGTACTTC
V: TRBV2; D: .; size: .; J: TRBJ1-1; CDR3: CASSLAGATEAFF; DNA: TGTGCCAGCAGTTTGGCAGGGGCTACTGAAGCTTTCTTT
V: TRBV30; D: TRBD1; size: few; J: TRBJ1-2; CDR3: CADGTARYPDTF; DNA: TGTGCCGACGGGACAGCGAGATATCCGGACACCTTC
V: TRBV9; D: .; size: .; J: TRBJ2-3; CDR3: CASSVVPGTDTQYF; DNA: TGTGCCAGCAGCGTAGTCCCCGGCACAGATACGCAGTATTTT
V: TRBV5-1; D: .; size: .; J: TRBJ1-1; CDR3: CASSLFQGEGTEAFF; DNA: TGCGCCAGCAGCTTGTTTCAGGGTGAGGGGACTGAAGCTTTCTTT
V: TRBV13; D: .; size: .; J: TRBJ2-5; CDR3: CASSSEETQYF; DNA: TGTGCCAGCAGCTCCGAAGAGACCCAGTACTTC
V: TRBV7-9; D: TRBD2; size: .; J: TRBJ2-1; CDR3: CASSKPSGTTYNEQFF; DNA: TGTGCCAGCAGCAAGCCTAGCGGAACTACCTACAATGAGCAGTTCTTC
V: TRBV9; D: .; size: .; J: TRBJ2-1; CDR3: CASSVVGSSYNEQFF; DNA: TGTGCCAGCAGCGTAGTGGGGAGCTCCTACAATGAGCAGTTCTTC
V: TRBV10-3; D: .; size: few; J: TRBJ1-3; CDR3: CAISETGQSFSGNTIYF; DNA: TGTGCCATCAGTGAGACAGGACAGTCTTTCTCTGGAAACACCATATATTTT
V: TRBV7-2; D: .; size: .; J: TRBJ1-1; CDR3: CASSLAGTGRAFF; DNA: TGTGCCAGCAGCTTAGCGGGTACCGGGAGGGCTTTCTTT
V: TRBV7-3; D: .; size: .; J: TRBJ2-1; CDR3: CASSWGLHNEQFF; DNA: TGTGCCAGCAGCTGGGGACTTCACAATGAGCAGTTCTTC
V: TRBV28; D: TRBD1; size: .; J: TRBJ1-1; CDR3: CASSPMTGDPTEAFF; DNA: TGTGCCAGCAGTCCCATGACAGGGGATCCGACTGAAGCTTTCTTT
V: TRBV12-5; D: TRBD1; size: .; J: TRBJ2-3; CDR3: CASGLSGGPDTQYF; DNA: TGTGCTAGTGGTTTATCAGGGGGCCCAGATACGCAGTATTTT
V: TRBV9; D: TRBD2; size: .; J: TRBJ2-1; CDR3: CASSVMGLASNEQFF; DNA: TGTGCCAGCAGCGTAATGGGACTAGCGAGCAATGAGCAGTTCTTC
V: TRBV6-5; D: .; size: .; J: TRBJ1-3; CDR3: CASKAVSSGNTIYF; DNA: TGTGCCAGCAAGGCTGTGAGCTCTGGAAACACCATATATTTT
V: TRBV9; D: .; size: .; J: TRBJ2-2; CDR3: CASSVGAPNTGELFF; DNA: TGTGCCAGCAGCGTAGGGGCCCCGAACACCGGGGAGCTGTTTTTT
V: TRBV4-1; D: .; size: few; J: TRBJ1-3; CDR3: CASSQLGTVWNTIYF; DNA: TGCGCCAGCAGCCAACTCGGGACGGTATGGAACACCATATATTTT
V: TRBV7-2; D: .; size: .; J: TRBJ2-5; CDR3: CASSLANQQETQYF; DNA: TGTGCCAGCAGCTTAGCGAACCAGCAGGAGACCCAGTACTTC
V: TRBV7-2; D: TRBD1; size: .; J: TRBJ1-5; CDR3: CASSLFLRTGVYSNQPQHF; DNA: TGTGCCAGCAGCTTATTCCTCCGGACAGGAGTTTATAGCAATCAGCCCCAGCATTTT
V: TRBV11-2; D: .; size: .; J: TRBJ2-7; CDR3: CASSYMDSFLRGEQYF; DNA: TGTGCCAGCAGCTATATGGACTCTTTCTTGCGGGGCGAGCAGTACTTC